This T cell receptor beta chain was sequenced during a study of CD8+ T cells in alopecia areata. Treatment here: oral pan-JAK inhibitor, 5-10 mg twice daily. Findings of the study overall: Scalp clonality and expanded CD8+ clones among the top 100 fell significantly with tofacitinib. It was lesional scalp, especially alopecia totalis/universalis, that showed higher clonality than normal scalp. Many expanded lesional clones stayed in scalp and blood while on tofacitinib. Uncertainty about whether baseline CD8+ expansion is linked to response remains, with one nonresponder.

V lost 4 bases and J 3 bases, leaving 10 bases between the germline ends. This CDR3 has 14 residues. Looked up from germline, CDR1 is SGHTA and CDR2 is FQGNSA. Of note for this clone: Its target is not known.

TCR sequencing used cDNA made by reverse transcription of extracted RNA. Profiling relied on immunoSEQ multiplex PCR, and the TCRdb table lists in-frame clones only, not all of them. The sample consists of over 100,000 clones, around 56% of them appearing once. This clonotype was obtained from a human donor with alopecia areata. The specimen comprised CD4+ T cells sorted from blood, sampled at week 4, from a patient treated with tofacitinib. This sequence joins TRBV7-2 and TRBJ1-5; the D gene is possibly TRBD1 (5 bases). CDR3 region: CASSSGTTNQPQHF. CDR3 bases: TGTGCCAGCAGCTCCGGGACTACCAATCAGCCCCAGCATTTT.